The clone carrying this TCR beta chain was observed many times. The antigen is unknown. Between the trimmed V and J ends, which lost 1 base and 1 base, there was a span of 13 bases. This CDR3 region has 15 residues. Germline CDR1 and CDR2: DFQATT and SNEGSKA (reference sequence). This sample stems from a study of CD8 T cells in ankylosing spondylitis. The study, taken as a whole, reports: Ankylosing spondylitis blood seemed to carry a telltale TCR beta motif made of eight or nine highly homologous variants.

Making use of molecular barcodes, quantitative 5'-RACE generated TCR beta libraries. TCRdb itself ran the 5' RACE reads through MiXCR, one entry per CDR3 protein. Here the sample spans around 230,000 distinct CDR3 sequences, about 9.1% being singletons. Sequencing used blood, either unsorted or a sorted T cell fraction (not recorded which). This sequence originates from a male donor with ankylosing spondylitis or in good health (not recorded which). The chain carries TRBV20-1 and TRBJ1-1, with D possibly matching TRBD1 (5 bases). The CDR3 region has the DNA TGCAGTGCTAGAGCCCTGGGACTTTCGAACACTGAAGCTTTCTTT. Its protein is CSARALGLSNTEAFF.